This T cell receptor (beta chain) was recovered during a study of cytomegalovirus exposure and HLA in healthy donors. The PCR had 60 Vbeta and 13 Jbeta primers. Here immunoSEQ multiplex PCR was the method, and the copy in TCRdb shows in-frame clones only, minus some. The sample shows some 99,000 clones, about two thirds of them seen only once. V lost 5 bases to trimming and J lost 5 bases; unmatched junction nucleotides: 12. The germline CDR1 and CDR2 sequences are SGHVS and FNYEAQ. This CDR3 comprises 16 residues. The material sequenced was PBMCs. This chain joins TRBV7-6 and TRBJ1-1, with 9 bases matching TRBD1. The TCR comes from a woman between 70 and 85 years old in good health and CMV-seropositive. This CDR3 is CASSTIPGQGGTEAFF. CDR3 nucleotide sequence: TGTGCCAGCAGCACGATTCCGGGACAGGGAGGAACTGAAGCTTTCTTT. Full variable domain (rest looked up from reference TRBV7-6 and TRBJ1-1): GAGVSQSPRYKVTKRGQDVALRCDPISGHVSLYWYRQALGQGPEFLTYFNYEAQQDKSGLPNDRFSAERPEGSISTLTIQRTEQRDSAMYRCASSTIPGQGGTEAFFGQGTRLTVV.